The 27 T cell receptor beta chains given below trace back to one sample, sequenced in a study of blood T cells in healthy people across ages. Then a second PCR, running roughly 6 to 12 cycles, was carried out with a sample-barcoded 5' primer and a J-beta primer mix. MiXCR was run by TCRdb on the 5' RACE reads, yielding one entry per CDR3 protein. The sample records 1.5 million to 2 million distinct CDR3 sequences, roughly 50% being singletons. The specimen sequenced was blood. The receptors stem from a woman aged 40-49 years in good health.

This clonotype has more than one count but fewer than ten. CDR3 sequence (DNA): TGTGCCAGCAGTCCCTCCCAGGGGGAGAGCCCCTACGAGCAGTACTTC. The encoded protein is CASSPSQGESPYEQYF. The chain carries TRBV27 and TRBJ2-7; 7 bases agree with TRBD1. J was trimmed by 2 bases and V by 5 bases; bases with no gene match: 12. The germline V gene has CDR1 MNHEY and CDR2 SMNVEV (reference sequence). There are 16 residues in the CDR3.

This chain uses TRBV29-1 with TRBJ2-5, with TRBD2 matching 7 bases. The DNA end favors TRBJ2-7, so the J call may be wrong. Germline V CDR1 and CDR2: SQVTM, ANQGSEA. This CDR3 spans 14 amino acids. The CDR3 loop reads CSVSRDGGTYEQYF. The CDR3 DNA follows: TGCAGCGTTTCCCGGGACGGGGGGACCTACGAGCAGTACTTC.

This rearrangement joins TRBV20-1 to TRBJ2-3; D unresolved. V lost 0 bases, J lost 2 bases, and 9 bases lay in between. The CDR3 has 14 amino acids. Per the germline V gene, CDR1 is DFQATT and CDR2 is SNEGSKA (reference sequence). CDR3 DNA: TGCAGTGCTAGAGAGGGCCCCACCACAGATACGCAGTATTTT. As protein: CSAREGPTTDTQYF.

This clonotype came up a few times. J is TRBJ2-6 and V is TRBV6-2 or TRBV6-3; D gene unclear. The V end was cut by 4 bases, the J end by 0 bases, with 7 bases between. This CDR3 has 15 residues. Germline CDR1 MNHEY, CDR2 SVGEGT. The CDR3 DNA reads as TGTGCCAGCAGTTGGGCTATCTCTGGGGCCAACGTCCTGACTTTC. Its translation is CASSWAISGANVLTF.

The V gene is TRBV6-2 or TRBV6-3, the J gene TRBJ2-1; a weak D match, TRBD2 (8 bases). Trimming took 4 bases from V and 9 from J, leaving 31 bases between them. The CDR3 covers 19 residues. Germline V gene data show CDR1 as MNHEY and CDR2 as SVGEGT. The CDR3 coding sequence is TGTGCCAGCAGTTCCGGGGACAGACTGTTTCGGGGGGGAACTACTGAGCAGTTCTTC. Its translation is CASSSGDRLFRGGTTEQFF.

This rearrangement joins TRBV5-6 to TRBJ2-5; 9 bases align to TRBD2. With 0 bases clipped from V and 4 bases from J, the junction kept 10 bases outside the gene matches. This CDR3 is 17 amino acids long. Germline V gene data show CDR1 as SGHDT and CDR2 as YYEEEE. In DNA, the CDR3 is TGTGCCAGCAGCTTGGGAGGAGGCGGGGGGGCCTCAGAGACCCAGTACTTC. It translates to CASSLGGGGGASETQYF.

The gene calls are TRBV6-5 and TRBJ2-7, with a possible D match to TRBD1 (6 bases). CDR1 is MNHEY, CDR2 SVGAGI, per germline. Trimming left V 2 bases short and J 7 bases short, with 21 bases between. This CDR3 is 16 amino acids long. The CDR3 region is CASSYQGGTSYNEQYF. The CDR3 region has the DNA TGTGCCAGCAGTTACCAAGGGGGAACCTCCTACAATGAGCAGTACTTC.

This clonotype was seen a handful of times. The chain uses TRBV15 and TRBJ2-7; no clear D gene. The DNA end is a closer match to TRBJ2-5, so the J assignment may be wrong. The germline CDR1 and CDR2 sequences are LNHNV and YYDKDF (reference sequence). This CDR3 is 14 amino acids long. The DNA for the CDR3 is TGTGCCACCAGCAGAGATTGGGGATTGGAGACCCAGTACTTC. It is translated as CATSRDWGLETQYF.

This clonotype was seen a few times. In DNA, the CDR3 is TGCGCCAGCAGCCGTGACACTCACCAGGGGTCCTCCTACGAGCAGTACTTC. This codes for CASSRDTHQGSSYEQYF. The chain uses TRBV5-1 and TRBJ2-7; tentatively, D is TRBD1 (6 bases). V lost 4 bases and J lost 0, with 20 bases in between. Germline CDR1 SGHRS, CDR2 YFSETQ. This CDR3 has 17 residues.

CDR3 sequence (DNA): TGCGCCAGCAGCCTCGGGTACATTCAGTACTTC. Translating it yields CASSLGYIQYF. The J gene is TRBJ2-4, the V gene TRBV5-1; no clear D gene. V was shortened by 4 bases and J by 8 bases, with 7 bases between the two germline ends. Per the germline V gene, CDR1 is SGHRS and CDR2 is YFSETQ. The CDR3 consists of 11 residues.

A note on this clonotype: At one of its ends the junction is not consistent with the germline gene, which may arise from a read error. This chain uses TRBV4-2 with TRBJ2-7; 7 positions match TRBD2. The germline gives CDR1 LGHNA, CDR2 YNFKEQ. The CDR3 contains 14 residues. The CDR3 here is CASSQGLAEYGQYF. CDR3 coding DNA: TGTGCCAGCAGCCAAGGACTAGCTGAATACGGGCAGTACTTC.

In this sample, this clonotype turned up a few times. The V gene is TRBV2, the J gene TRBJ2-7, with TRBD2 matching 10 bases. The DNA end is a closer match to TRBJ2-5, so the J assignment may be wrong. The CDR3 length is 16 residues. The germline CDR1 and CDR2 sequences are SNHLY and FYNNEI. In nucleotides, the CDR3 is TGTGCCAGCAGTGAAGGAAATAGCGGGGGGTTGAAGACCCAGTACTTC. It yields the protein CASSEGNSGGLKTQYF.

This chain joins TRBV9 and TRBJ2-3; 9 bases align to TRBD2. The CDR3 consists of 17 residues. The germline gives CDR1 SGDLS, CDR2 YYNGEE. V lost 0 bases to trimming and J lost 4 bases; unmatched junction nucleotides: 9. This CDR3 is CASSVEAAGGRADTQYF. In DNA, the CDR3 is TGTGCCAGCAGCGTAGAGGCAGCGGGGGGCAGGGCAGATACGCAGTATTTT.

The chain combines TRBV6-2 or TRBV6-3 with TRBJ2-1; D is perhaps TRBD2 (6 bases). Trimming removed 6 bases from V and 13 bases from J, with 16 bases in between. This CDR3 region has 12 residues. Germline V gives CDR1 MNHEY, CDR2 SVGEGT. CDR3 protein: CASSLAGTSQFF. The CDR3, as DNA: TGTGCCAGCAGCTTGGCCGGGACTTCACAGTTCTTC.

The chain employs TRBV5-5 and TRBJ1-1; D remains unclear. CDR3 length: 13 residues. Trimming left V 3 bases short and J 4 bases short, with 10 bases between. Germline CDR1 reads SGHKS; CDR2 reads YYEKEE (reference sequence). CDR3 sequence reads: CASSWGGSTEAFF. In nucleotides, the CDR3 is TGTGCCAGCAGCTGGGGTGGGAGCACTGAAGCTTTCTTT.

The genes are TRBV7-2 and TRBJ2-1; 14 nucleotides agree with TRBD2. The CDR3 spans 14 residues. The ends lost 4 bases at V and 14 bases at J; junction bases unmatched: 7. The germline gives CDR1 SGHTA, CDR2 FQGNSA. The CDR3 spells CASSSGLAGAWEFF. The CDR3 DNA sequence: TGTGCCAGCAGCTCGGGACTAGCGGGGGCCTGGGAGTTCTTC. Using reference TRBV7-2 and TRBJ2-1 for the parts outside the CDR3, the full variable domain is GAGVSQSPSNKVTEKGKDVELRCDPISGHTALYWYRQSLGQGLEFLIYFQGNSAPDKSGLPSDRFSAERTGGSVSTLTIQRTQQEDSAVYLCASSSGLAGAWEFFGPGTRLTVL.

The V gene is TRBV11-2, the J gene TRBJ2-2; TRBD1 matches 11 bases. This CDR3 has 18 residues. Germline V gives CDR1 SGHAT, CDR2 FQNNGV. V dropped 5 bases and J dropped 5; count of bases not matched to a gene: 13. The CDR3 region has the DNA TGTGCCAGCAGCCCATACCTAGGGACAGGGGGGAGGACCGGGGAGCTGTTTTTT. Amino acids: CASSPYLGTGGRTGELFF.

This clonotype was found a few times. The rearrangement uses TRBV24-1 and TRBJ2-7; 7 nucleotides match TRBD1. V trimming: 3 bases; J trimming: 5 bases; junction bases outside the gene matches: 6. Germline V gene data show CDR1 as KGHDR and CDR2 as SFDVKD. There are 14 residues in the CDR3. CDR3 nucleotide sequence: TGTGCCACCAGTGATAGACAGGGTTTCCACGAGCAGTACTTC. Protein sequence: CATSDRQGFHEQYF.

This clonotype occurred a few times. The gene calls are TRBV29-1 and TRBJ2-6; TRBD2 aligns across 7 bases. The junction had 6 bases not matched to a gene; V was cut back by 3 bases and J by 4 bases. The CDR3 has 15 amino acids. The germline gives CDR1 SQVTM, CDR2 ANQGSEA. The CDR3 DNA sequence: TGCAGCGTTGAGGTGGCGGGGGAGGGGGCCAACGTCCTGACTTTC. Protein product: CSVEVAGEGANVLTF.

The gene calls are TRBV20-1 and TRBJ2-7, with 8 bases identical to TRBD2. The CDR3 contains 13 residues. Looked up from germline, CDR1 is DFQATT and CDR2 is SNEGSKA (reference sequence). After removal of 7 bases from V and 3 bases from J, the junction contained 8 bases not matched to a gene. CDR3 protein: CSVRPGGFYEQYF. In DNA, the CDR3 is TGCAGTGTCCGACCGGGAGGGTTCTACGAGCAGTACTTC.

This clonotype was picked up many times. The V call is TRBV7-2, the J call TRBJ2-7, with unresolved D. This CDR3 comprises 11 residues. V was shortened by 8 bases and J by 4 bases, with 9 bases between the two germline ends. Germline V gene lookup returns CDR1 SGHTA and CDR2 FQGNSA. The CDR3 region is CASVDRYEQYF. DNA of the CDR3: TGTGCCAGCGTCGATAGATACGAGCAGTACTTC.

The chain links TRBV6-1 to TRBJ2-5; 9 bases are shared with TRBD1. V lost 2 bases and J lost 2; bases outside the gene matches: 6. Germline lookup yields CDR1 MNHNS and CDR2 SASEGT. This CDR3 contains 16 residues. The CDR3 region is CASSEWGQGLQETQYF. The CDR3, as DNA: TGTGCCAGCAGTGAATGGGGACAGGGACTTCAAGAGACCCAGTACTTC.

This clonotype was found a few times. This chain links TRBV12-3 or TRBV12-4 with TRBJ2-6; TRBD1 matches at 9 bases. CDR3 size: 16 residues. V shed 7 bases, J shed 2 bases, and the junction held 6 bases outside the gene matches. CDR3 DNA: TGTGCCAGCACTCCGGGACAGGGAACTGGGGCCAACGTCCTGACTTTC. Its translation is CASTPGQGTGANVLTF.

This chain links TRBV3-1 with TRBJ1-2; 12 bases are shared with TRBD1. The CDR3 spans 15 residues. Germline CDR1 LGHDT, CDR2 YNNKEL (reference sequence). The ends lost 0 bases at V and 8 bases at J; junction bases unmatched: 4. CDR3 protein: CASSQDGTGGAGYTF. The CDR3 coding sequence is TGTGCCAGCAGCCAAGATGGGACAGGGGGCGCGGGCTACACCTTC.

The J gene is TRBJ2-5, the V gene TRBV15; TRBD1 matches 7 bases. The J segment lost 2 bases and the V segment lost 2 bases, leaving 5 bases of the junction unmatched. The CDR3 has 15 residues. Germline V CDR1 and CDR2: LNHNV, YYDKDF (reference sequence). For the CDR3, the DNA is TGTGCCACCAGCAGATCGGGACAGTTACAAGAGACCCAGTACTTC. As protein: CATSRSGQLQETQYF.

The rearrangement links TRBV2 to TRBJ1-2; D is possibly TRBD1 (5 bases). This CDR3 has 13 amino acids. Germline values: CDR1 SNHLY, CDR2 FYNNEI. V gave up 9 bases and J gave up 6 bases, with 17 bases separating them. CDR3 in amino acids: CARDPGRVNGYTF. The CDR3 DNA is TGTGCCAGAGACCCAGGGAGGGTCAATGGCTACACCTTC.

This chain connects TRBV24-1 to TRBJ2-5; the D is unclear. In germline, CDR1 is KGHDR, CDR2 SFDVKD. The CDR3 runs 15 residues. Trimming shortened V by 6 bases and J by 11 bases, and 24 bases separated the two germline ends. The CDR3 DNA reads TGTGCCACCAGTAGCAGGAGATTGGACCCACATGAGCAGTACTTC. This encodes CATSSRRLDPHEQYF.